This T cell receptor (beta chain) was captured by sequencing in a study of blood T cell repertoires in COVID-19. Overall study: Both acute and convalescent COVID-19 samples were obtained from the United States, Italy and Spain.

The table came from immunoSEQ multiplex PCR; TCRdb's copy has only in-frame clones and leaves some out. The sample has around 330,000 clones; 89% are singletons. CDR3 length equals 11 residues. Looked up from germline, CDR1 is SGDLS and CDR2 is YYNGEE. The V end was cut by 3 bases, the J end by 7 bases, with 7 bases between. Of note for this clone: The sample contains more than one DNA sequence encoding this CDR3.

Participant-reported clinical history was the basis for cohort assignment. Recovered Cohort 3 donors showed two negative PCRs, clearance, or symptom resolution. The source is a middle-aged woman who had recovered from COVID-19. The V and J genes are TRBV9 and TRBJ2-5; perhaps TRBD2 as D (6 bases). Material for sequencing was PBMCs or T cells enriched from blood (not recorded which). The CDR3 DNA sequence: TGTGCCAGCAGCGCCGGGGGGACCCAGTACTTC. This translates into CASSAGGTQYF. The whole variable domain, filled in from reference TRBV9 and TRBJ2-5, reads DSGVTQTPKHLITATGQRVTLRCSPRSGDLSVYWYQQSLDQGLQFLIQYYNGEERAKGNILERFSAQQFPDLHSELNLSSLELGDSALYFCASSAGGTQYFGPGTRLLVL.